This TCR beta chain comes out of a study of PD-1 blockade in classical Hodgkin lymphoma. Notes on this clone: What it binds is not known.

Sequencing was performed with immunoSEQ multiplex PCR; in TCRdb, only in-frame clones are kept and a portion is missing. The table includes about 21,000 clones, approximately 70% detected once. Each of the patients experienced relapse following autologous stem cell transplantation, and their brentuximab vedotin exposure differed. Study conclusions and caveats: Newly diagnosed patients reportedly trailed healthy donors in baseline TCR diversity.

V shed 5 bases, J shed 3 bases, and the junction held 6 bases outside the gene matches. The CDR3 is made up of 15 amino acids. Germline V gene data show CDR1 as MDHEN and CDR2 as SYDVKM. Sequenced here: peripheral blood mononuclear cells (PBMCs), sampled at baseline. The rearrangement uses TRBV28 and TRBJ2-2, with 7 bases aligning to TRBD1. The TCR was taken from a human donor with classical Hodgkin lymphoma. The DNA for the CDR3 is TGTGCCAGCAGTGGCCAACAGGGGTACACCGGGGAGCTGTTTTTT. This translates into CASSGQQGYTGELFF.